The entry below gives a single T cell receptor beta chain sequence along with its context. The sample originates from a study of PD-1 blockade in mismatch repair-deficient tumors. Per germline, CDR1 SGHDT and CDR2 YYEEEE. This CDR3 region has 13 residues. V was clipped by 2 bases and J by 8 bases, with 11 bases between them. Assay: immunoSEQ multiplex PCR; the TCRdb copy retains only in-frame clones and omits some. Altogether 120,000 or so clones are present, about 88% being singletons, with the ten largest covering about 13%. The clonotype originates from an adult with mismatch repair-deficient cancer. The specimen was peripheral blood, collected 44 weeks after starting pembrolizumab. This chain joins TRBV5-6 and TRBJ2-4, with D perhaps matching TRBD2 (6 bases). The CDR3 DNA reads TGTGCCAGCAGCTTTTCCAGGGAGGACATTCAGTACTTC. The encoded protein is CASSFSREDIQYF.